The 4 T cell receptor beta chains below were found in one sample sequenced in a study of blood T cell repertoires in COVID-19. Profiled with immunoSEQ multiplex PCR; TCRdb holds only in-frame clones, not every one. The sample lists over 150,000 clones; around 83% were seen once. Specimen: peripheral blood. The receptors here all came from a man aged 35 to 55 with acute or convalescent COVID-19.

The chain is built from TRBV7-8 and TRBJ2-1, with 8 bases fitting TRBD2. Looked up from germline, CDR1 is SGHVS and CDR2 is FQNEAQ. Losses at the gene ends were 1 base for V and 4 bases for J; bases not matched to a gene: 9. CDR3 length: 17 residues. The DNA for the CDR3 is TGTGCCAGCAGCTTAGATAGTCAGCGGGGGAAGTACAATGAGCAGTTCTTC. Its protein is CASSLDSQRGKYNEQFF.

CDR3 sequence (DNA): TGTGCCAGCAGCGAGCGGGGAGCTAGCACAGATACGCAGTATTTT. This sequence encodes CASSERGASTDTQYF. The genes are TRBV6-5 and TRBJ2-3; TRBD2 matches 7 bases. CDR1 and CDR2 from the germline V gene are MNHEY and SVGAGI. The CDR3 totals 15 residues. The junction had 6 bases not matched to a gene; V was cut back by 6 bases and J by 0 bases.

In this sample, this clone turned up a few times. This chain uses TRBV19 with TRBJ2-2, with 8 bases that match TRBD2. Germline lookup yields CDR1 LNHDA and CDR2 SQIVND (reference sequence). V was pared by 1 base and J by 6 bases, with 7 bases of the junction left unmatched. This CDR3 spans 16 amino acids. The CDR3 sequence: CASSIVTGGTPGELFF. CDR3 DNA sequence: TGTGCCAGTAGTATAGTGACGGGGGGGACACCCGGGGAGCTGTTTTTT.

V and J are TRBV20-1 and TRBJ1-1; no clear D gene. Deletions cut 3 bases from V and 0 bases from J, with 8 bases between. Germline values: CDR1 DFQATT, CDR2 SNEGSKA (reference sequence). This CDR3 spans 13 amino acids. The CDR3 nucleotides read TGCAGTGCTAGTCAACGGTTGAACACTGAAGCTTTCTTT. Translation: CSASQRLNTEAFF.